This entry features one T cell receptor (beta chain) sequence. TCRdb keeps only in-frame clones here, not all; method: immunoSEQ multiplex PCR. The sample holds more than 95,000 clones, more than 75% seen once. V lost 1 base, J lost 2 bases, and 5 bases stayed unmatched. This CDR3 comprises 16 residues. Germline V lookup: CDR1 SGDLS, CDR2 YYNGEE. The source of the sample is a study of control samples from healthy donors and cancer patients. The sample consisted of blood. The TCR comes from a man in his 60s in good health. V is TRBV9 and J is TRBJ2-3; TRBD1 matches at 9 bases. CDR3 amino acids: CASSVTTGGYTDTQYF. In nucleotides, the CDR3 is TGTGCCAGCAGCGTAACTACAGGGGGCTACACAGATACGCAGTATTTT.